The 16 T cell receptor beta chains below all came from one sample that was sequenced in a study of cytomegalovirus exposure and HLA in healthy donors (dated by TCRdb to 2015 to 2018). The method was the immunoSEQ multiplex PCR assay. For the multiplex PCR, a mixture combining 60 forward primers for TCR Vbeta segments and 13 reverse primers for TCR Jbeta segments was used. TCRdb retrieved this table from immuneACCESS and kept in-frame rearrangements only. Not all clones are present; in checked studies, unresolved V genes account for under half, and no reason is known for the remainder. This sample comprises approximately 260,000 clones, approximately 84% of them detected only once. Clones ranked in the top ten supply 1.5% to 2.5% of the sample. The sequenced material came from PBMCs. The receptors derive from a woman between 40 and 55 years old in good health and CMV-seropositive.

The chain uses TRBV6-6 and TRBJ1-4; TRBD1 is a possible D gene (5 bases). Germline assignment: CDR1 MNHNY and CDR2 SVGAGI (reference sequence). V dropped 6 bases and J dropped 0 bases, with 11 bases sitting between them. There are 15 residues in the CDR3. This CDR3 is CASSKGLTTNEKLFF. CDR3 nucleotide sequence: TGTGCCAGCAGCAAGGGACTTACAACTAATGAAAAACTGTTTTTT.

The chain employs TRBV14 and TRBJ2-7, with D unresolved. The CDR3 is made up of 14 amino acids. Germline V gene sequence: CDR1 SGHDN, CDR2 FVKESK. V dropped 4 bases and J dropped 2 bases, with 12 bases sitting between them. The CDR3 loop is CASSRTLSTYEQYF. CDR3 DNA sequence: TGTGCCAGCAGCCGAACTCTATCTACCTACGAGCAGTACTTC.

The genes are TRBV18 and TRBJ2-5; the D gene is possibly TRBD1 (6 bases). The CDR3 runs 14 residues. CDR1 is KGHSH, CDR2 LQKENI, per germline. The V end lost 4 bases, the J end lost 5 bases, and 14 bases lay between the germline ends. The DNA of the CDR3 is TGTGCCAGCTCACTTGGGACAAATTCCGAGACCCAGTACTTC. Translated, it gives CASSLGTNSETQYF.

CDR3 loop: CASSEWSGSPNTQYF. CDR3 in DNA: TGTGCCAGCAGTGAGTGGAGCGGGAGCCCCAATACGCAGTATTTT. This rearrangement joins TRBV2 to TRBJ2-3; 8 positions agree with TRBD2. The CDR3 is 15 amino acids. The V segment lost 3 bases and the J segment 7 bases; nucleotides outside the gene matches: 9. Looked up from germline, CDR1 is SNHLY and CDR2 is FYNNEI. The whole variable domain, filled in from reference TRBV2 and TRBJ2-3, reads EPEVTQTPSHQVTQMGQEVILRCVPISNHLYFYWYRQILGQKVEFLVSFYNNEISEKSEIFDDQFSVERPDGSNFTLKIRSTKLEDSAMYFCASSEWSGSPNTQYFGPGTRLTVL.

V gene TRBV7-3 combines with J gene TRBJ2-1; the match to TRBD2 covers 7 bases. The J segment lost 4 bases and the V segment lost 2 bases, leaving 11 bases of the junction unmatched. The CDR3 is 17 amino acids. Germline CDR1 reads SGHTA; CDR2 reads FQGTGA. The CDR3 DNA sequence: TGTGCCAGCAGCTTACGGGTAGCGGGCTCCCCTTACAATGAGCAGTTCTTC. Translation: CASSLRVAGSPYNEQFF. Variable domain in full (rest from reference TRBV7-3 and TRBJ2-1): GAGVSQTPSNKVTEKGKYVELRCDPISGHTALYWYRQSLGQGPEFLIYFQGTGAADDSGLPNDRFFAVRPEGSVSTLKIQRTERGDSAVYLCASSLRVAGSPYNEQFFGPGTRLTVL.

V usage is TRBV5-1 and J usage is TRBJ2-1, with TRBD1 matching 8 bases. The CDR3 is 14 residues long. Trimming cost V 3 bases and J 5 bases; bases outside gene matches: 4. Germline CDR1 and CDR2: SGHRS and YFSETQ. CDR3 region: CASSSRTGNNEQFF. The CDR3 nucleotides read TGCGCCAGCAGCTCCAGGACAGGGAACAATGAGCAGTTCTTC.

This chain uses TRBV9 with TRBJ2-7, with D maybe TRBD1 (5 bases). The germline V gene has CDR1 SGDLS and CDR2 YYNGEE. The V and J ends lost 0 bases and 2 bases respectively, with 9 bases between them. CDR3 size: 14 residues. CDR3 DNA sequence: TGTGCCAGCAGCGTAGTAGACAGACCCTACGAGCAGTACTTC. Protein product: CASSVVDRPYEQYF.

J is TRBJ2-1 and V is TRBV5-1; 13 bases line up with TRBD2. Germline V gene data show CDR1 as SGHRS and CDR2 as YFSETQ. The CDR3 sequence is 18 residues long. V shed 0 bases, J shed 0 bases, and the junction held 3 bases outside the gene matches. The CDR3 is CASSLGTSGGSSYNEQFF. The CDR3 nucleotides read TGCGCCAGCAGCTTGGGGACTAGCGGGGGAAGCTCCTACAATGAGCAGTTCTTC.

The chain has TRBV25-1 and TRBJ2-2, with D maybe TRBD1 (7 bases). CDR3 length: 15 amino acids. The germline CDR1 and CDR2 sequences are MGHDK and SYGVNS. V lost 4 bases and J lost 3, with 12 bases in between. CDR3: CASSGGDRDTGELFF. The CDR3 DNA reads TGTGCCAGCAGTGGGGGGGACAGAGACACCGGGGAGCTGTTTTTT. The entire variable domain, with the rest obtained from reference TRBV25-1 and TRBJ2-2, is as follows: EADIYQTPRYLVIGTGKKITLECSQTMGHDKMYWYQQDPGMELHLIHYSYGVNSTEKGDLSSESTVSRIRTEHFPLTLESARPSHTSQYLCASSGGDRDTGELFFGEGSRLTVL.

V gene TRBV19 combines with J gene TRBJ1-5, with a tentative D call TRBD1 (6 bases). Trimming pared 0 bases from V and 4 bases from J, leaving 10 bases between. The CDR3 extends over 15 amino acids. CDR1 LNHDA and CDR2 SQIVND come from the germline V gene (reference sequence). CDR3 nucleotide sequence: TGTGCCAGTAGTATAGACTGGGACAAAAATCAGCCCCAGCATTTT. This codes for CASSIDWDKNQPQHF. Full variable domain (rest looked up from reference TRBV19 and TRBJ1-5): DGGITQSPKYLFRKEGQNVTLSCEQNLNHDAMYWYRQDPGQGLRLIYYSQIVNDFQKGDIAEGYSVSREKKESFPLTVTSAQKNPTAFYLCASSIDWDKNQPQHFGDGTRLSIL.

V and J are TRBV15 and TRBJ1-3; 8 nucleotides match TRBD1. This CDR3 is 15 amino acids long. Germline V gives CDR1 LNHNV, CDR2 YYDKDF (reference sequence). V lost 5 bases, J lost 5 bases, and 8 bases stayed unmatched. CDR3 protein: CATSPAGQGRNTIYF. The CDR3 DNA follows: TGTGCCACCAGCCCTGCCGGACAGGGTAGAAACACCATATATTTT.

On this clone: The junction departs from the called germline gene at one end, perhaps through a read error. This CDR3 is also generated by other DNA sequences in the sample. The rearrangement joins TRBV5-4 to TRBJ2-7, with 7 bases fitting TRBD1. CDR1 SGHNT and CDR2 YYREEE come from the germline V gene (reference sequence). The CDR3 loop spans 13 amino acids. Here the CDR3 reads CASSLGQSYEQYF. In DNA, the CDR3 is TGTGCCAGCAGTTTGGGACAGAGCTACGAGCAGTACTTC. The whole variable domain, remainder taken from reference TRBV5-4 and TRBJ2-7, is ETGVTQSPTHLIKTRGQQVTLRCSSQSGHNTVSWYQQALGQGPQFIFQYYREEENGRGNFPPRFSGLQFPNYSSELNVNALELDDSALYLCASSLGQSYEQYFGPGTRLTVT.

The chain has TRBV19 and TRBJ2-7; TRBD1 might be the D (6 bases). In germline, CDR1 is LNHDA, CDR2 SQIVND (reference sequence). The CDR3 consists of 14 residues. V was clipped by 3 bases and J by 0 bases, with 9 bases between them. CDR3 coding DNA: TGTGCCAGTAGTATTCAGGGGAGCTCCTACGAGCAGTACTTC. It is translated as CASSIQGSSYEQYF.

In nucleotides, the CDR3 is TGTGCCTGGAAAGGGGTTAACTATGGCTACACCTTC. As protein: CAWKGVNYGYTF. V is TRBV30 and J is TRBJ1-2; maybe TRBD1 (5 bases). Germline CDR1 reads GTSNPN; CDR2 reads SVGIG (reference sequence). This CDR3 contains 12 residues. V was pared by 4 bases and J by 1 base, with 7 bases between.

In nucleotides, the CDR3 is TGTGCCAGCAGCTTATTATACAGCCAAGAGACCCAGTACTTC. This codes for CASSLLYSQETQYF. The chain is built from TRBV7-9 and TRBJ2-5, with D unclear. The CDR3 consists of 14 residues. V was pared by 2 bases and J by 1 base, with 8 bases between. Per germline, CDR1 SEHNR and CDR2 FQNEAQ (reference sequence).

The CDR3 DNA follows: TGTGCCAGCAGTTTCCTCCTTAGCGGGAGTGGAGATGAGCAGTTCTTC. It yields the protein CASSFLLSGSGDEQFF. This rearrangement joins TRBV6-6 to TRBJ2-1; 9 nucleotides line up with TRBD2. Losses at the gene ends were 4 bases for V and 8 bases for J; bases not matched to a gene: 12. Per germline, CDR1 MNHNY and CDR2 SVGAGI (reference sequence). The CDR3 is 16 amino acids.